The clone carrying this T cell receptor beta chain turned up a few times. The antigen is undetermined. This record comes from a study of T cell responses to AZD1222 COVID-19 vaccine. General study results and limits: Just 5 to 7 people given AZD1222 tested seropositive at baseline. Clonal diversity was possibly underestimated, and the donors were mostly white British, with more females. Reportedly, nearly half of unique spike TCRs recognized epitopes outside B.1.351/B.1.1.7 mutations.

Some clones are missing from TCRdb's copy, which holds only in-frame ones; the method was immunoSEQ multiplex PCR. The sample includes roughly 69,000 clones, 80% of them seen just once. This receptor was obtained from an adult who received the AZD1222 COVID-19 vaccine. The specimen was peripheral blood, collected 28 days after the second AZD1222 dose.

The CDR3 DNA follows: TGTGCCAGCAGCTTTCGTCGAGAGCAGTACTTC. It specifies CASSFRREQYF. The chain has TRBV5-4 and TRBJ2-7; no reliable D call. V shed 2 bases and J shed 7 bases, with 7 bases lying between them. The CDR3 contains 11 residues. Germline values: CDR1 SGHNT, CDR2 YYREEE (reference sequence).